The sequence of this T cell receptor (beta chain) was determined in a study of Ad26.COV2.S vaccination and SARS-CoV-2 variants. CDR1 is DFQATT, CDR2 SNEGSKA, per germline (reference sequence). This CDR3 region has 14 residues. Trimming cost V 3 bases and J 3 bases, with 9 bases left between them. Clones were read by immunoSEQ multiplex PCR, and TCRdb kept only the in-frame ones, dropping some. This sample has some 420,000 clones, with 85% to 90% found just once. The treatment here: about 20 received Ad26.COV2.S at low or high dose, single or two shots; about five received placebo; per-sample allocation not given. Each sample was drawn 63 days after the first injection (of vaccine or placebo). This clone has a single count.

The sequencing here drew on peripheral blood, taken in a trial of Ad26.COV2.S vaccine versus placebo. The chain uses TRBV20-1 and TRBJ1-6, with TRBD1 as a possible D gene (5 bases). The clonotype originates from a person aged 18 to 65 who received the Ad26.COV2.S COVID-19 vaccine or a placebo. Here the CDR3 DNA reads TGCAGTGCTAGTGGGGGGATCTATAATTCACCCCTCCACTTT. The encoded protein is CSASGGIYNSPLHF.